These 18 T cell receptor beta chains were sequenced from one sample in a study of cytomegalovirus exposure and HLA in healthy donors. PCR amplification relied on 60 Vbeta primers (plus 13 Jbeta primers). The method was immunoSEQ multiplex PCR; TCRdb's version includes in-frame clones alone and lacks a portion of them. The table lists around 40,000 clones, around 87% of them singletons. Sequenced material: PBMCs. The receptors originated from a middle-aged woman in good health and CMV-seropositive.

This clone was seen more than once but under ten times. The chain links TRBV29-1 to TRBJ2-7, with D possibly matching TRBD1 (6 bases). Germline CDR1 SQVTM, CDR2 ANQGSEA. The CDR3 extends over 14 amino acids. V was shortened by 7 bases and J by 4 bases, with 20 bases between the two germline ends. The CDR3 DNA follows: TGCAGCGCTATGATGGGCACAGGGAAGTACGAGCAGTACTTC. Translated, it gives CSAMMGTGKYEQYF.

Only one count was recorded for this clone. The rearrangement links TRBV2 to TRBJ1-1; TRBD1 aligns across 11 bases. Germline values: CDR1 SNHLY, CDR2 FYNNEI. V lost 5 bases to trimming and J lost 2 bases; unmatched junction nucleotides: 7. The CDR3 totals 16 residues. CDR3 sequence (DNA): TGTGCCAGCAGTACGGACAGGGGGCGCTTAAACACTGAAGCTTTCTTT. It yields the protein CASSTDRGRLNTEAFF.

The chain combines TRBV5-6 with TRBJ2-1, with TRBD2 matching over 16 bases. Germline-derived CDR1 and CDR2 are SGHDT and YYEEEE. Germline trimming cut 0 bases from V and 4 bases from J; bases unmatched to any gene: 7. This CDR3 region has 19 residues. CDR3 amino acids: CASSLDRGTSGREYNEQFF. CDR3 coding DNA: TGTGCCAGCAGCTTGGACCGCGGGACTAGCGGGAGGGAATACAATGAGCAGTTCTTC.

The gene calls are TRBV19 and TRBJ2-1; TRBD1 matches at 9 bases. Germline trimming cut 5 bases from V and 7 bases from J; bases unmatched to any gene: 6. Germline assignment: CDR1 LNHDA and CDR2 SQIVND (reference sequence). This CDR3 comprises 14 residues. The CDR3 nucleotides read TGTGCCAGTAGTCATGACAGGGGGGTGAATGAGCAGTTCTTC. Protein sequence: CASSHDRGVNEQFF.

In DNA form, the CDR3 reads TGTGCCAGCAGCGTAGGGCTAGCGGGGGCCATCGCTCCCGAGCAGTACTTC. Protein product: CASSVGLAGAIAPEQYF. The chain recombines TRBV9 with TRBJ2-7; TRBD2 matches 10 bases. The CDR3 is made up of 17 amino acids. Looked up from germline, CDR1 is SGDLS and CDR2 is YYNGEE. Germline trimming cut 0 bases from V and 6 bases from J; bases unmatched to any gene: 12.

The V call is TRBV5-1, the J call TRBJ2-1; 7 nucleotides line up with TRBD1. The V and J ends lost 4 bases and 5 bases, in that order; junction bases with no gene match: 9. This CDR3 is 15 amino acids long. Germline CDR1 is SGHRS and CDR2 is YFSETQ. CDR3 loop: CASSVVGTADNEQFF. CDR3 DNA: TGCGCCAGCAGCGTAGTCGGGACAGCAGACAATGAGCAGTTCTTC.

The chain links TRBV5-1 to TRBJ1-2, with D uncertain. CDR3 length: 13 amino acids. V was trimmed by 0 bases and J by 4 bases, leaving 7 bases between them. Germline loops: CDR1 SGHRS, CDR2 YFSETQ. DNA for the CDR3: TGCGCCAGCAGCTTGGGAGACTCCTATGGCTACACCTTC. Translation: CASSLGDSYGYTF.

The rearrangement uses TRBV27 and TRBJ2-7, with TRBD2 matching 7 bases. J was trimmed by 0 bases and V by 2 bases; bases with no gene match: 7. This CDR3 is built from 16 residues. CDR1 and CDR2 (germline): MNHEY, SMNVEV (reference sequence). CDR3 protein: CASSLSLAGVSYEQYF. CDR3 bases: TGTGCCAGCAGTTTAAGTCTGGCGGGAGTCTCCTACGAGCAGTACTTC.

The rearrangement joins TRBV27 to TRBJ2-1; 8 nucleotides line up with TRBD1. Germline CDR1 MNHEY, CDR2 SMNVEV (reference sequence). With V trimmed by 8 bases and J by 5 bases, 8 bases remained unmatched. This CDR3 has 14 amino acids. The CDR3 reads CASDDRGGNNEQFF. CDR3 bases: TGTGCCAGCGACGACAGGGGAGGAAACAATGAGCAGTTCTTC.

The chain employs TRBV5-1 and TRBJ1-5; D is uncertain. The CDR3 runs 14 residues. The germline V gene has CDR1 SGHRS and CDR2 YFSETQ. Trimming removed 0 bases from V and 4 bases from J, with 8 bases in between. The CDR3 loop is CASSLDGGNQPQHF. The CDR3 DNA follows: TGCGCCAGCAGCTTGGATGGCGGGAATCAGCCCCAGCATTTT.

The V call is TRBV5-4, the J call TRBJ1-6; D gene uncertain. Germline CDR1 and CDR2: SGHNT and YYREEE (reference sequence). The CDR3 has 15 residues. The V end was cut by 3 bases, the J end by 8 bases, with 15 bases between. CDR3 nucleotide sequence: TGTGCCAGCAGCTCGAGCCCTTCCGGTTATTCACCCCTCCACTTT. Translated: CASSSSPSGYSPLHF.

The CDR3 protein is CSVRRTEQEKLFF. In nucleotides, the CDR3 is TGCAGCGTCCGTCGGACAGAACAGGAAAAACTGTTTTTT. The chain joins TRBV29-1 to TRBJ1-4; D might be TRBD1 (6 bases). Trimming pared 6 bases from V and 8 bases from J, leaving 16 bases between. The CDR3 runs 13 residues. The germline CDR1 and CDR2 sequences are SQVTM and ANQGSEA.

This rearrangement joins TRBV7-6 to TRBJ2-5, with TRBD2 identical over 8 bases. Germline V gene sequence: CDR1 SGHVS, CDR2 FNYEAQ. The CDR3 is made up of 15 amino acids. The trim removed 2 bases at V and 5 bases at J, leaving 7 bases unmatched. CDR3 amino acids: CASSLSPGGRETQYF. The CDR3 coding sequence is TGTGCCAGCAGCTTAAGTCCGGGGGGGCGGGAGACCCAGTACTTC.

This chain joins TRBV4-2 and TRBJ1-4; D is unclear. CDR3 length equals 15 residues. CDR1 and CDR2 (germline): LGHNA, YNFKEQ. V gave up 1 base and J gave up 8 bases, with 14 bases separating them. CDR3 coding DNA: TGTGCCAGCAGCCAAGTGGAGGGTATTTCGGAAAAACTGTTTTTT. Its protein product is CASSQVEGISEKLFF.

The chain recombines TRBV5-1 with TRBJ1-6, with 9 bases identical to TRBD1. This CDR3 is built from 15 residues. Germline CDR1 SGHRS, CDR2 YFSETQ. Losses at the gene ends were 2 bases for V and 9 bases for J; bases not matched to a gene: 6. For the CDR3, the DNA is TGCGCCAGCAGCTTTAACAGGGGGCAGGGTTCACCCCTCCACTTT. Protein product: CASSFNRGQGSPLHF.

The chain uses TRBV18 and TRBJ1-2, with D unresolved. This CDR3 has 14 residues. V lost 3 bases, J lost 4 bases, and 12 bases lay in between. Per germline, CDR1 KGHSH and CDR2 LQKENI. The CDR3: CASSPTAGSYGYTF. The CDR3 DNA follows: TGTGCCAGCTCACCGACGGCGGGTTCCTATGGCTACACCTTC. Full variable domain (remainder filled in from reference TRBV18 and TRBJ1-2): NAGVMQNPRHLVRRRGQEARLRCSPMKGHSHVYWYRQLPEEGLKFMVYLQKENIIDESGMPKERFSAEFPKEGPSILRIQQVVRGDSAAYFCASSPTAGSYGYTFGSGTRLTVV.

There are a few counts of this clone. The rearrangement joins TRBV28 to TRBJ1-5, with 8 positions matching TRBD1. Trimming took 5 bases from V and 6 from J; bases not matched to a gene: 6. Germline V gene data show CDR1 as MDHEN and CDR2 as SYDVKM. The CDR3 covers 14 residues. The CDR3 DNA is TGTGCCAGCAGTGACAGCAGGGGGCTTCAGCCCCAGCATTTT. Amino acids: CASSDSRGLQPQHF.

The chain employs TRBV18 and TRBJ2-7; 12 bases are shared with TRBD2. The CDR3 has 18 amino acids. Germline trimming cut 4 bases from V and 3 bases from J; bases unmatched to any gene: 13. Germline values: CDR1 KGHSH, CDR2 LQKENI. CDR3 amino acids: CASSLTYPTSGRVYEQYF. The CDR3 nucleotides read TGTGCCAGCTCACTAACCTACCCGACTAGCGGGAGAGTCTACGAGCAGTACTTC.